The entry below describes one TCR beta chain. What it recognizes is unknown. The sample belongs to a study of cytotoxic CD8 clonotypes in ibrutinib-treated CLL. Study-level information: Across the patients, roughly 10 were relapsed/refractory, 15 treatment-naive and 17 to 18 IGHV unmutated. Samples averaged approximately 260,000 productive templates and just under 95,000 productive rearrangements. Notes on the study in general: Relative to age-matched healthy donors, clonality at baseline was higher, and it tracked circulating CD8+ T-cell counts.

Only in-frame clones appear in the TCRdb table, and some are missing; sequencing was by immunoSEQ multiplex PCR. The repertoire has approximately 22,000 clones, approximately 74% of them found once; the top ten carry about a quarter. V was cut by 1 base and J by 8 bases, with 12 bases left in between. Germline lookup yields CDR1 SGHAT and CDR2 FQNNGV. The CDR3 covers 14 residues. The source of about 2 micrograms of genomic DNA for TCR beta libraries was cryopreserved PBMCs. The starting material was PBMCs, obtained before ibrutinib treatment. The clonotype comes from a human donor with chronic lymphocytic leukemia. V gene TRBV11-2 combines with J gene TRBJ2-1, with TRBD1 as a possible D gene (6 bases). DNA for the CDR3: TGTGCCAGCAGCTTAGCCCACAGGGACCATGAGCAGTTCTTC. Translating it yields CASSLAHRDHEQFF. The entire variable domain, with the rest obtained from reference TRBV11-2 and TRBJ2-1, is as follows: EAGVAQSPRYKIIEKRQSVAFWCNPISGHATLYWYQQILGQGPKLLIQFQNNGVVDDSQLPKDRFSAERLKGVDSTLKIQPAKLEDSAVYLCASSLAHRDHEQFFGPGTRLTVL.